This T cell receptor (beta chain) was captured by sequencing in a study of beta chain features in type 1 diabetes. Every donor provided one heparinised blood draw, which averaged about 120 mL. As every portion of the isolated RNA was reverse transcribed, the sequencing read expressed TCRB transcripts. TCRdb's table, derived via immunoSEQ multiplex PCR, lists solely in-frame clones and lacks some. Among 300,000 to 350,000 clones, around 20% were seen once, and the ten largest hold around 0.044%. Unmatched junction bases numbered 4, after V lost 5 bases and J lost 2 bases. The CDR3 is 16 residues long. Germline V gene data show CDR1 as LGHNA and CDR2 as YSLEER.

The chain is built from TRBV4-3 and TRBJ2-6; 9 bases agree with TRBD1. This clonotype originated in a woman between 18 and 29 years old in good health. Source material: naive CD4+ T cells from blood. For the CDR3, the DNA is TGCGCCAGCAGCTGGGGACAGGGCCCTGGGGCCAACGTCCTGACTTTC. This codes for CASSWGQGPGANVLTF.